A single T cell receptor (beta chain) is shown here with its context. The data were produced by immunoSEQ multiplex PCR, yet TCRdb's version contains in-frame clones alone and is incomplete. Of around 180,000 clones listed, about 80% are singletons. This sample stems from a study of blood T cell repertoires in COVID-19. Study background: Researchers got acute and convalescent COVID-19 samples from the United States, Italy and Spain. Sources were T cells, B-cell-depleted T cells, or PBMCs; the material itself was cDNA or gDNA.

Looked up from germline, CDR1 is SNHLY and CDR2 is FYNNEI. The CDR3 sequence is 14 residues long. V gave up 4 bases and J gave up 1 base, with 10 bases separating them. Participants were aged roughly 18 to 90 years, lived in around 22 US areas, and enrolled virtually. Sequencing used PBMCs or T cells enriched from blood (not recorded which). The V gene is TRBV2, the J gene TRBJ1-1; tentative D call: TRBD1 (5 bases). The TCR comes from a man aged 50-60 years who had recovered from COVID-19. The DNA for the CDR3 is TGTGCCAGCAGTGTAGGCCAGGGGAACACTGAAGCTTTCTTT. It yields the protein CASSVGQGNTEAFF.